A selection of T cell receptor beta chains follows, all from one sample in a study of technical replicates of blood from several donors. TCRdb keeps only in-frame clones here, not all; method: immunoSEQ multiplex PCR. In the table there are roughly 64,000 clones, about 88% of which are singletons. Sequencing used PBMCs. The receptors were sampled from a human donor in good health. Some clones in this sample may be carry-over from other donors' samples. Both conserved end residues are part of each CDR3. A D gene is named only where the DNA matches it firmly. Rows give clone size only sometimes, using once, few, many, or a class for an expanded clone.

NA,NA,TRBV30,15,TRBJ1-1,TGTGCCTGGAGTGCCTTGGAGCTCAGGAACACTGAAGCTTTCTTT,CAWSALELRNTEAFF
TRBD1,few,TRBV19,13,TRBJ2-7,TGTGCCAGTAGGGGACAGGGAATCTACGAGCAGTACTTC,CASRGQGIYEQYF
TRBD1,NA,TRBV6-1,13,TRBJ1-2,TGTGCCAGCAGTACCAGGGGGCAAGGAGGCTACACCTTC,CASSTRGQGGYTF
NA,NA,TRBV4-3,15,TRBJ1-3,TGCGCCAGCAGCCAAGATCCAGGGTTGGGAAACACCATATATTTT,CASSQDPGLGNTIYF
TRBD2,NA,TRBV7-2,14,TRBJ2-7,TGTGCCAGCAGCTCCCAAGCGGGGCCCTACGAGCAGTACTTC,CASSSQAGPYEQYF
TRBD1,NA,TRBV7-2,13,TRBJ1-1,TGTGCCAGCAGCCAAGACAGGGGCACTGAAGCTTTCTTT,CASSQDRGTEAFF
TRBD2,once,TRBV27,14,TRBJ2-1,TGTGCCAGCCGACTAGCGGGATTTCTCAATGAGCAGTTCTTC,CASRLAGFLNEQFF
NA,NA,TRBV6-6,14,TRBJ1-2,TGTGCCAGCAGTTACTTTGAGACTAACTATGGCTACACCTTC,CASSYFETNYGYTF
NA,NA,TRBV7-2,14,TRBJ2-7,TGTGCCAGCAGCTCGTCCTATAGCTCCTACGAGCAGTACTTC,CASSSSYSSYEQYF
TRBD1,NA,TRBV30,13,TRBJ2-7,TGTGCCTGGAGCGGACAGGGGGCGATCGAGCAGTACTTC,CAWSGQGAIEQYF
NA,NA,TRBV6-5,16,TRBJ1-2,TGTGCCAGCAGTTACTCTTTTGGACAGATCTCCTATGGCTACACCTTC,CASSYSFGQISYGYTF
NA,NA,TRBV13,16,TRBJ1-6,TGTGCCAGCAGCTTAACCGTCGGGGGTGGAAGTTCACCCCTCCACTTT,CASSLTVGGGSSPLHF
TRBD1,NA,TRBV19,15,TRBJ2-1,TGTGCCAGTAGTACGCGAACCGGGACAGGGAATGAGCAGTTCTTC,CASSTRTGTGNEQFF
TRBD2,NA,TRBV7-9,16,TRBJ2-7,TGTGCCAGCAGCTCCCCGGGGGTAGCGGGAGGGTTCGAGCAGTACTTC,CASSSPGVAGGFEQYF
TRBD1,few,TRBV2,15,TRBJ1-3,TGTGCCAGCACTGGACAGGGTCGGTTTGGAAACACCATATATTTT,CASTGQGRFGNTIYF
TRBD1,once,TRBV5-1,14,TRBJ2-7,TGCGCCAGCAGCACCACGGGACAGGGGGACCGGCAGTACTTC,CASSTTGQGDRQYF
TRBD1,NA,TRBV5-6,14,TRBJ1-2,TGTGCCAGCAGCGAGGGACAGGGTCGCTATGGCTACACCTTC,CASSEGQGRYGYTF
TRBD2,NA,TRBV2,17,TRBJ2-7,TGTGCCAGCAGGACTAGCGGGGGACGGGGTAGGTGGCACGAGCAGTACTTC,CASRTSGGRGRWHEQYF
NA,NA,TRBV5-6,17,TRBJ2-7,TGTGCCAGCAGCAGAAAAGTGGGCTACGCAGTCTTCTACGAGCAGTACTTC,CASSRKVGYAVFYEQYF